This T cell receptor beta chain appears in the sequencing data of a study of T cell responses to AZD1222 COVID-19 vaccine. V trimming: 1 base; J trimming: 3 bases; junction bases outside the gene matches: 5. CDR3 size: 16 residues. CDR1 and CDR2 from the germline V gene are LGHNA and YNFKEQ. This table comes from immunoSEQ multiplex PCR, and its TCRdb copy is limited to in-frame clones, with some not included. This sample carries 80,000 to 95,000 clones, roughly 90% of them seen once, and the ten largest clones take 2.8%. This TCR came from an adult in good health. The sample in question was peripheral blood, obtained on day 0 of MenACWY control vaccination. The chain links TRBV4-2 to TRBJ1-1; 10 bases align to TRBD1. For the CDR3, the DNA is TGTGCCAGCAGCCAAGCGGGGACAGGGGCTGACACTGAAGCTTTCTTT. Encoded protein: CASSQAGTGADTEAFF.